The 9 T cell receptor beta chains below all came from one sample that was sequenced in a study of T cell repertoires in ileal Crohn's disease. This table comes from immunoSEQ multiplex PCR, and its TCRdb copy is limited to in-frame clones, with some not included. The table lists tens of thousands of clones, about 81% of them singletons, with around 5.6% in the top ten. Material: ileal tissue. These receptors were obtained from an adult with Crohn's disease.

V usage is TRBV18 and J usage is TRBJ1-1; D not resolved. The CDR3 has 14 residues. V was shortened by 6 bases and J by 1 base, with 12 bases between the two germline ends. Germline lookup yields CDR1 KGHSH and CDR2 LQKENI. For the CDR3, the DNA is TGTGCCAGCTCCCCGACATTTGGGAACACTGAAGCTTTCTTT. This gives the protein CASSPTFGNTEAFF.

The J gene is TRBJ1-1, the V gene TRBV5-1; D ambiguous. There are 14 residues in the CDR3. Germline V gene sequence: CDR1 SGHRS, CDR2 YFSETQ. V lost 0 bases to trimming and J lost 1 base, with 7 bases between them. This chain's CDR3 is CASSLVAGNTEAFF. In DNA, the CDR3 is TGCGCCAGCAGCTTGGTGGCAGGGAACACTGAAGCTTTCTTT.

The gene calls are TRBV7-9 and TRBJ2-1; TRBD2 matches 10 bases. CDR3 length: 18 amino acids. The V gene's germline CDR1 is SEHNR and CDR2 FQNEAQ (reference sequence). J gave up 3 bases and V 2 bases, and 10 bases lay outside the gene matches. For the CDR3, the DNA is TGTGCCAGCAGCTTATCGCTAGCGGGGGCCGCGGACTACAATGAGCAGTTCTTC. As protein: CASSLSLAGAADYNEQFF.

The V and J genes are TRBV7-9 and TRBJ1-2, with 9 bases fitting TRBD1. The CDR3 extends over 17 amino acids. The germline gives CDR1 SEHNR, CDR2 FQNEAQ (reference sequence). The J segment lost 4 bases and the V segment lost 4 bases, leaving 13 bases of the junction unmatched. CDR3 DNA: TGTGCCAGCAGCTCCTCCCTGACAGGGGGTAGGGGCTATGGCTACACCTTC. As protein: CASSSSLTGGRGYGYTF.

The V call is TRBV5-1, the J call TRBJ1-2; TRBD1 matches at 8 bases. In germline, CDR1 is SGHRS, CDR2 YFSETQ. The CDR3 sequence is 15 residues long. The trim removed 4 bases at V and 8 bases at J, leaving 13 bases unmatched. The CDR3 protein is CASSPDRQGAGGYTF. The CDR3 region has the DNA TGCGCCAGCAGCCCGGACCGGCAGGGGGCAGGCGGCTACACCTTC. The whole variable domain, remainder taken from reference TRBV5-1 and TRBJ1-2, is KAGVTQTPRYLIKTRGQQVTLSCSPISGHRSVSWYQQTPGQGLQFLFEYFSETQRNKGNFPGRFSGRQFSNSRSEMNVSTLELGDSALYLCASSPDRQGAGGYTFGSGTRLTVV.

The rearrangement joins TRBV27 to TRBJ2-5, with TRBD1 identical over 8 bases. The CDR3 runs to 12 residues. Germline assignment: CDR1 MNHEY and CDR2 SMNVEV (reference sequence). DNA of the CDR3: TGTGCGACCGGGACAGGCATCGGGACCCAGTACTTC. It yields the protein CATGTGIGTQYF.

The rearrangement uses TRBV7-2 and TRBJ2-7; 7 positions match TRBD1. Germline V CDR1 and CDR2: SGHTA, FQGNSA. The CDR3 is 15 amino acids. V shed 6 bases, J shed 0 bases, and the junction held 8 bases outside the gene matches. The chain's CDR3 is CASRQGGAVSYEQYF. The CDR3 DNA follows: TGTGCCAGCAGGCAAGGGGGCGCTGTCTCCTACGAGCAGTACTTC.

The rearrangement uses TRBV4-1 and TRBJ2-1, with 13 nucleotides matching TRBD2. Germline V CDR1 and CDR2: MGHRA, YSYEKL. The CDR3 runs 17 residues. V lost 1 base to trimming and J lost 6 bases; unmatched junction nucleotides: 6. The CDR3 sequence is CASSQGGTSGVTNEQFF. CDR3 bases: TGCGCCAGCAGCCAAGGGGGGACTAGCGGGGTTACCAATGAGCAGTTCTTC.

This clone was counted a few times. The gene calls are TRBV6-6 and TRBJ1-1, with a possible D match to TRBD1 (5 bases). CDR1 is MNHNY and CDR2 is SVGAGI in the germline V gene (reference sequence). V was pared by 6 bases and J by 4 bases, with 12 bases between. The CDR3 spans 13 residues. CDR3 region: CASSFFGGTEAFF. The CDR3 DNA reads TGTGCCAGCAGCTTTTTCGGGGGCACTGAAGCTTTCTTT.